This T cell receptor beta chain was documented in a study of cytomegalovirus exposure and HLA in healthy donors. Background on the study: Drawn from HLA-typed donors, about 85 million unique TCRs were held in an early data release.

In regard to this clone: Its antigen is not identified.

CDR1 is GTSNPN, CDR2 SVGIG, per germline (reference sequence). The CDR3 length is 14 residues. Unmatched junction bases numbered 9, after V lost 4 bases and J lost 4 bases. Overall study results and limits: The study had only CMV serostatus as immune exposure information. TCR beta V segments were, for the most part, productive about 87% or about 30% of the time in an earlier analysis.

The PCR ran on 60 Vbeta and 13 Jbeta primers. TCRdb's copy holds only in-frame clones and misses some; the assay was immunoSEQ multiplex PCR. This sample has about 160,000 clones, with 85% found just once. Sequenced: PBMCs. The TCR sequence derives from a boy between 2 and 10 years old in good health and CMV-seronegative. The J gene is TRBJ1-2, the V gene TRBV30; 7 bases align to TRBD1. DNA for the CDR3: TGTGCCTGGACCGGGAAGGGGGCCGGCTATGGCTACACCTTC. Translating gives CAWTGKGAGYGYTF. Drawing the rest from reference TRBV30 and TRBJ1-2, the complete variable domain is SQTIHQWPATLVQPVGSPLSLECTVEGTSNPNLYWYRQAAGRGLQLLFYSVGIGQISSEVPQNLSASRPQDRQFILSSKKLLLSDSGFYLCAWTGKGAGYGYTFGSGTRLTVV.